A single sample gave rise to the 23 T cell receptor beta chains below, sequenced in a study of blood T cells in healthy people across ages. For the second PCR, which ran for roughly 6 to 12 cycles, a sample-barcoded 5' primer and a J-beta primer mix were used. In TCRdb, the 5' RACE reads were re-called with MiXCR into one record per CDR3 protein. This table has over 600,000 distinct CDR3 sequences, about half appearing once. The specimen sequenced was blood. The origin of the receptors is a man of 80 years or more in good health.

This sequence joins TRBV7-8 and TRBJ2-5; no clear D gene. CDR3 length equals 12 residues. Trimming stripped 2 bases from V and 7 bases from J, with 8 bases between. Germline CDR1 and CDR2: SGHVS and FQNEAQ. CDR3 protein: CASSLPPRTQYF. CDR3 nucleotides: TGTGCCAGCAGCTTACCCCCTAGGACCCAGTACTTC.

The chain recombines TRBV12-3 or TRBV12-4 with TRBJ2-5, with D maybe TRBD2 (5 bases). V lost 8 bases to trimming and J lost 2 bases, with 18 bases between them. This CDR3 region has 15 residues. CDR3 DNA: TGTGCCAGCGGGAGTTTCCTTCTTTCACAAGAGACCCAGTACTTC. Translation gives CASGSFLLSQETQYF.

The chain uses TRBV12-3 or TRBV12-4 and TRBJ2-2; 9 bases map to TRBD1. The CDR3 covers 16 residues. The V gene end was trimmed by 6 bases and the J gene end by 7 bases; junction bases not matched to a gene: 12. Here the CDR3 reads CASRANTGGMSGELFF. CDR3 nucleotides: TGTGCCAGCAGAGCCAACACAGGGGGCATGAGCGGGGAGCTGTTTTTT.

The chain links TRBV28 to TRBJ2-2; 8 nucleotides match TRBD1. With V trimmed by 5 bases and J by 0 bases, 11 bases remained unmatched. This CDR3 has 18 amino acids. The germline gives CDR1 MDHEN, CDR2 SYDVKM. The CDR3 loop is CASSPDRGYLSNTGELFF. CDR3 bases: TGTGCCAGCAGTCCCGACAGGGGCTATCTTTCGAACACCGGGGAGCTGTTTTTT.

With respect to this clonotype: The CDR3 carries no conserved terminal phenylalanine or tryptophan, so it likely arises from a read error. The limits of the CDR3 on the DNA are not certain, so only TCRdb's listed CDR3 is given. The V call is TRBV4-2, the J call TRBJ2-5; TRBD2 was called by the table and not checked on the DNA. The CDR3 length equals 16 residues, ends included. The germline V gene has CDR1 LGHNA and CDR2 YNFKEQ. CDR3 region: CASSPPERDYGYTFGS.

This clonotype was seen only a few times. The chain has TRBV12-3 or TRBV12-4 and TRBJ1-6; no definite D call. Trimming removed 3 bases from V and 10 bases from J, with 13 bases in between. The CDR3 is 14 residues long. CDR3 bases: TGTGCCAGCAGTTTTGCGACGGTGAACTCACCCCTCCACTTT. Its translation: CASSFATVNSPLHF.

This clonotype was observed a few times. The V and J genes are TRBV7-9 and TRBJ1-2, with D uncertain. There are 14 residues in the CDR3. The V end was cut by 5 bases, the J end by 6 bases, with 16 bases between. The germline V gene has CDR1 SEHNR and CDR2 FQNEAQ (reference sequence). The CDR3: CASSPQRGWDGYTF. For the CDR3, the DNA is TGTGCCAGCAGCCCCCAGAGAGGGTGGGATGGCTACACCTTC.

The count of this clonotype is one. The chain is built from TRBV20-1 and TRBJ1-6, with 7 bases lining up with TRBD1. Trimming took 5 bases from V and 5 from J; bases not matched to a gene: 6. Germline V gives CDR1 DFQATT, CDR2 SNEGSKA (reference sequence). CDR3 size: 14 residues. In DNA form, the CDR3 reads TGCAGTGCTGATTCCGGGACAGATAATTCACCCCTCCACTTT. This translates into CSADSGTDNSPLHF.

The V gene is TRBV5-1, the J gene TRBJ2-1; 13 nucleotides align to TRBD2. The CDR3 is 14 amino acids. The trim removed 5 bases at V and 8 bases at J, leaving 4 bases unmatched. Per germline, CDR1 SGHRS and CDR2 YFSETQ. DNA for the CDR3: TGCGCCAGCAGGGGACTAGCGGGAATCGATGAGCAGTTCTTC. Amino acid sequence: CASRGLAGIDEQFF.

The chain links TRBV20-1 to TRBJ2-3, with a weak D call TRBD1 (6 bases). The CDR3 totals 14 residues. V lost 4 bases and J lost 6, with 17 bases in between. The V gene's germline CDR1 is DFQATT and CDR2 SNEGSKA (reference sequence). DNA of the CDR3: TGCAGTGCTAAAAGCCGTCAGGGGACCGATACGCAGTATTTT. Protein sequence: CSAKSRQGTDTQYF.

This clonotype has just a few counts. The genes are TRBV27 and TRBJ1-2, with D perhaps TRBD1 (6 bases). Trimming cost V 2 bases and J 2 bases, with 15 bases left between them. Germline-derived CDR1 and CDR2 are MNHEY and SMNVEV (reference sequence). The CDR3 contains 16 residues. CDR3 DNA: TGTGCCAGCAGTTTAACGTCCCTTACAGGGAACTATGGCTACACCTTC. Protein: CASSLTSLTGNYGYTF.

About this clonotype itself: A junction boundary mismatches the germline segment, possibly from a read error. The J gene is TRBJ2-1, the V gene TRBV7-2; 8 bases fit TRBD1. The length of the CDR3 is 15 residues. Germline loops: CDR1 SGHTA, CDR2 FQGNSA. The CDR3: CASSFDRGSYNEQLF. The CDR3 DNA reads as TGTGCCAGCAGCTTCGACAGGGGCTCCTACAATGAGCAGTTATTC.

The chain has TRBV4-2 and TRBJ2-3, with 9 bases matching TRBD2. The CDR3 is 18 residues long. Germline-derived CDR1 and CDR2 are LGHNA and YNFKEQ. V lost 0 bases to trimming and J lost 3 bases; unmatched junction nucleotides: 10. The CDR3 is CASSQDRTPGLATDTQYF. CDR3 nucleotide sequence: TGTGCCAGCAGCCAAGATAGGACACCGGGACTAGCAACAGATACGCAGTATTTT.

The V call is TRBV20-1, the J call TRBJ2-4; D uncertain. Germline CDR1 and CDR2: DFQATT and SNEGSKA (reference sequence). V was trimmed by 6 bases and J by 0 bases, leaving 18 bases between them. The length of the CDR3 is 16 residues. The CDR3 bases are TGCAGTGCCCCCAGACCCCAACTCCTAGCCAAAAACATTCAGTACTTC. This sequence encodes CSAPRPQLLAKNIQYF.

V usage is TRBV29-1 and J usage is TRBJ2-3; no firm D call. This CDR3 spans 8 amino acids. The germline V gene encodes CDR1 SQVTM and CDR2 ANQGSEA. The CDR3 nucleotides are TGCAGGGGGGATACGCAGTATTTT. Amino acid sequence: CRGDTQYF.

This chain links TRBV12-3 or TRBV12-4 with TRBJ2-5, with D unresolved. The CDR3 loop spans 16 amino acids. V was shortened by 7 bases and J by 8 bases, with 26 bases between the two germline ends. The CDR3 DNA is TGTGCCAGCACTCCCCTTGGCCTCCAGGAGCTGGCCACCCAGTACTTC. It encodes CASTPLGLQELATQYF.

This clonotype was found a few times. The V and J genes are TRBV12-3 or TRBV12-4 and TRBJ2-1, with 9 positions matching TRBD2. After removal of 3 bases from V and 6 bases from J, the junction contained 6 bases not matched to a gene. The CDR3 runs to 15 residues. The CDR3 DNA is TGTGCCAGCAGTTTCCAGGGACTAGCAACCAATGAGCAGTTCTTC. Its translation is CASSFQGLATNEQFF.

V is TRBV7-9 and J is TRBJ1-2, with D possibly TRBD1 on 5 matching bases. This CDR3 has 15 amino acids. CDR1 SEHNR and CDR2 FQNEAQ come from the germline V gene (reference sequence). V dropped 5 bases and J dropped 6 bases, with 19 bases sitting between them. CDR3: CASSPSSQGPDGYTF. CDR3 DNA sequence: TGTGCCAGCAGCCCTTCCTCGCAGGGTCCCGATGGCTACACCTTC. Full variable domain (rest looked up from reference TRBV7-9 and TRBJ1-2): DTGVSQNPRHKITKRGQNVTFRCDPISEHNRLYWYRQTLGQGPEFLTYFQNEAQLEKSRLLSDRFSAERPKGSFSTLEIQRTEQGDSAMYLCASSPSSQGPDGYTFGSGTRLTVV.

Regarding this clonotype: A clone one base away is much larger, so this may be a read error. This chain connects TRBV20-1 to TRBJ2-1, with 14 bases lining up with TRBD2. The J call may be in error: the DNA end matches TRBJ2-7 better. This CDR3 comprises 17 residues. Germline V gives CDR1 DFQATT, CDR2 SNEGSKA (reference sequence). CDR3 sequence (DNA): TGCAGTGCTAGAGGCGGGACTAGCGGGAGTTATAGGAATGAGCAGTACTTC. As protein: CSARGGTSGSYRNEQYF.

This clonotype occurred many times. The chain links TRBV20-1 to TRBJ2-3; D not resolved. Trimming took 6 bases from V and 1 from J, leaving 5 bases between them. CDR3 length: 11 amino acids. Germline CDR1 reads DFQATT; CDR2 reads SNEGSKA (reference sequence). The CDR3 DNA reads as TGCAGTGCGCCGCGCACAGATACGCAGTATTTT. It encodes CSAPRTDTQYF.

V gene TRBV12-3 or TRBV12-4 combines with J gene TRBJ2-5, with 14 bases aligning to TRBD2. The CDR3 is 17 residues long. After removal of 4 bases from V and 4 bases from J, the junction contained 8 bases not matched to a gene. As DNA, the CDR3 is TGTGCCAGCAGTTACCCGGGACTAGCGGGAGTGGGAGAGACCCAGTACTTC. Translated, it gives CASSYPGLAGVGETQYF.

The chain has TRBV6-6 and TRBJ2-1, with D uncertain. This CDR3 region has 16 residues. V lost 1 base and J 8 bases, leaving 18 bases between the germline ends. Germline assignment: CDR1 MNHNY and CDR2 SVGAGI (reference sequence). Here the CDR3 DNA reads TGTGCCAGCAGTTACTTACCCACGTCAGGTCCAGATGAGCAGTTCTTC. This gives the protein CASSYLPTSGPDEQFF.

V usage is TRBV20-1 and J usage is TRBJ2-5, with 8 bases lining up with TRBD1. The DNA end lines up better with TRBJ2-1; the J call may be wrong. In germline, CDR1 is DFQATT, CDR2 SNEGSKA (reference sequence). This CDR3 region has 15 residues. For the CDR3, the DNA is TGCAGTGCTAGAGCAGAACAGGGGGGAAGAGAGACCCAGTTCTTC. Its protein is CSARAEQGGRETQFF.